A single TCR beta chain is shown here with its context. This record belongs to a study of T cell changes during pregnancy in multiple sclerosis. Produced via immunoSEQ multiplex PCR; TCRdb's table is partial and in-frame only. The table lists about 67,000 clones, 91% of them singletons. The trim removed 0 bases at V and 5 bases at J, leaving 6 bases unmatched. Germline-derived CDR1 and CDR2 are SGDLS and YYNGEE. The length of the CDR3 is 15 residues. The specimen was peripheral blood, collected in the second trimester of pregnancy. The clonotype originates from a female donor with multiple sclerosis, enrolled in a pregnancy study. The chain joins TRBV9 to TRBJ2-7; 9 bases align to TRBD1. Written as DNA, the CDR3 is TGTGCCAGCAGCGTAGCTCCGGACAGGGGTCACGAGCAGTACTTC. Residues: CASSVAPDRGHEQYF.